Below, 20 T cell receptor beta chains from the same sample are listed, as sequenced in a study of blood T cells in healthy people across ages. A second PCR, run for about 6 to 11 cycles, used a sample-barcoded 5' primer plus a J-beta primer mix. TCRdb ran MiXCR on the 5' RACE reads and lists one entry per CDR3 protein. In the table there are about 650,000 distinct CDR3 sequences, 52% of which are singletons. Source material: blood. These receptors originate from a woman older than 75 in good health.

The J gene is TRBJ2-1, the V gene TRBV28; unclear D gene. CDR3 length: 13 amino acids. CDR1 and CDR2 (germline): MDHEN, SYDVKM. Trimming pared 7 bases from V and 3 bases from J, leaving 10 bases between. The CDR3 region is CASMRPGYNEQFF. CDR3 bases: TGTGCCAGCATGCGCCCCGGCTACAATGAGCAGTTCTTC.

This clonotype was detected many times. In DNA, the CDR3 is TGTGCCAGCAGACACAGGGTCGAGACCTACGAGCAGTACTTC. Amino acids: CASRHRVETYEQYF. This chain joins TRBV28 and TRBJ2-7; D might be TRBD1 (6 bases). The V and J ends lost 6 bases and 2 bases respectively, with 14 bases between them. Germline CDR1 is MDHEN and CDR2 is SYDVKM. The CDR3 runs 14 residues.

V is TRBV25-1 and J is TRBJ1-5; 8 positions agree with TRBD1. Unmatched junction bases numbered 16, after V lost 6 bases and J lost 3 bases. Germline values: CDR1 MGHDK, CDR2 SYGVNS. This CDR3 is built from 18 residues. CDR3 nucleotides: TGTGCCAGCAGCTTAACCCCGACAGGGGATGGATCCAATCAGCCCCAGCATTTT. Its translation: CASSLTPTGDGSNQPQHF. Variable domain in full (rest from reference TRBV25-1 and TRBJ1-5): EADIYQTPRYLVIGTGKKITLECSQTMGHDKMYWYQQDPGMELHLIHYSYGVNSTEKGDLSSESTVSRIRTEHFPLTLESARPSHTSQYLCASSLTPTGDGSNQPQHFGDGTRLSIL.

This CDR3 reads CASRHLGRAQETQYF. The CDR3 region has the DNA TGTGCCAGCAGACACCTGGGGCGGGCACAAGAGACCCAGTACTTC. The genes are TRBV27 and TRBJ2-5, with D perhaps assigned TRBD1 or TRBD2 (5 bases each). The CDR3 spans 15 residues. Germline V gene lookup returns CDR1 MNHEY and CDR2 SMNVEV (reference sequence). Deletions cut 6 bases from V and 2 bases from J, with 16 bases between.

The genes are TRBV7-8 and TRBJ2-3, with a tentative D call TRBD1 (5 bases). The CDR3 has 17 residues. Germline assignment: CDR1 SGHVS and CDR2 FQNEAQ. The ends were cut back, 2 bases at V and 0 bases at J, with 15 bases in the middle. CDR3 nucleotides: TGTGCCAGCAGCTTAAGGATAGGGGTCCATAGCACAGATACGCAGTATTTT. This translates into CASSLRIGVHSTDTQYF.

Note on this clonotype: This may come from a read error, since a much larger clone is one base off. The rearrangement links TRBV20-1 to TRBJ2-4; tentative D call: TRBD1 (7 bases). The CDR3 runs 12 residues. Germline assignment: CDR1 DFQATT and CDR2 SNEGSKA (reference sequence). The germline V and J ends were trimmed by 6 bases and 13 bases, with 19 bases remaining between them. The CDR3 loop reads CSARGEVGKQYF. As DNA, the CDR3 is TGCAGTGCCAGGGGGGAGGTCGGCAAGCAGTACTTC.

The rearrangement uses TRBV28 and TRBJ2-5, with 7 bases fitting TRBD1. The CDR3 totals 15 residues. The V gene end was trimmed by 5 bases and the J gene end by 1 base; junction bases not matched to a gene: 7. Per germline, CDR1 MDHEN and CDR2 SYDVKM. The CDR3 sequence: CASSRNTGAQETQYF. CDR3 nucleotide sequence: TGTGCCAGCAGTCGTAACACAGGGGCCCAAGAGACCCAGTACTTC.

This clonotype was detected ten times or more. The rearrangement uses TRBV6-1 and TRBJ2-3; D is unresolved. V dropped 0 bases and J dropped 0 bases, with 7 bases sitting between them. In germline, CDR1 is MNHNS, CDR2 SASEGT. The CDR3 covers 15 residues. The chain's CDR3 is CASSEAIISTDTQYF. DNA of the CDR3: TGTGCCAGCAGTGAAGCTATAATTAGCACAGATACGCAGTATTTT.

The table lists this clonotype with many counts. The gene calls are TRBV10-3 and TRBJ2-7, with no clear D. The germline CDR1 and CDR2 sequences are ENHRY and SYGVKD. This CDR3 has 12 amino acids. The germline V and J ends were trimmed by 2 bases and 2 bases, with 4 bases remaining between them. DNA for the CDR3: TGTGCCATCAGTGAGGGGACCTACGAGCAGTACTTC. It encodes CAISEGTYEQYF.

V and J are TRBV7-2 and TRBJ1-1; D is ambiguous. Germline CDR1 reads SGHTA; CDR2 reads FQGNSA. Trimming left V 7 bases short and J 0 bases short, with 15 bases between. This CDR3 contains 15 residues. CDR3 coding DNA: TGTGCCAGCACCCCCAATGCAGGCCTGAACACTGAAGCTTTCTTT. Translated: CASTPNAGLNTEAFF.

V usage is TRBV20-1 and J usage is TRBJ1-5, with a possible D match to TRBD1 (6 bases). The CDR3 consists of 16 residues. Trimming stripped 0 bases from V and 3 bases from J, with 15 bases between. Germline V gives CDR1 DFQATT, CDR2 SNEGSKA (reference sequence). CDR3 nucleotides: TGCAGTGCTAGAGAAGCGAGGCAGGGGAACAATCAGCCCCAGCATTTT. Protein sequence: CSAREARQGNNQPQHF.

Only one count was recorded for this clonotype. The V and J genes are TRBV2 and TRBJ2-6; 8 positions match TRBD1. Germline-derived CDR1 and CDR2 are SNHLY and FYNNEI. V dropped 6 bases and J dropped 0; count of bases not matched to a gene: 7. The CDR3 spans 17 residues. The DNA of the CDR3 is TGTGCCAGCAGCGCGGACAGGGCGGGCTCTGGGGCCAACGTCCTGACTTTC. Protein: CASSADRAGSGANVLTF.

The V and J genes are TRBV20-1 and TRBJ2-5; D is unresolved. V lost 6 bases and J 1 base, leaving 9 bases between the germline ends. The length of the CDR3 is 12 residues. Germline V gene lookup returns CDR1 DFQATT and CDR2 SNEGSKA (reference sequence). The CDR3 DNA reads as TGCAGTGCGGTGGGAACCCAAGAGACCCAGTACTTC. It is translated as CSAVGTQETQYF.

This clonotype was seen repeatedly, ten times or more. This chain connects TRBV5-1 to TRBJ2-2; the D gene is possibly TRBD1 (6 bases). The germline V gene has CDR1 SGHRS and CDR2 YFSETQ. The ends were cut back, 5 bases at V and 5 bases at J, with 10 bases in the middle. This CDR3 spans 13 amino acids. CDR3 DNA: TGCGCCAGCAGGACAGGAGTAACCGGGGAGCTGTTTTTT. It specifies CASRTGVTGELFF.

This clonotype has only a few counts. The chain combines TRBV5-4 with TRBJ2-1, with a possible D match to TRBD2 (6 bases). Germline V gene data show CDR1 as SGHNT and CDR2 as YYREEE (reference sequence). Trimming took off 5 bases at V and 7 bases at J, with 13 bases between the two ends. The length of the CDR3 is 13 residues. This chain's CDR3 is CASSARGQNEQFF. The CDR3 region has the DNA TGTGCCAGCAGTGCGCGGGGCCAAAATGAGCAGTTCTTC.

This clonotype appeared many times. The V gene is TRBV29-1, the J gene TRBJ2-7; TRBD2 matches 7 bases. V lost 6 bases, J lost 4 bases, and 9 bases stayed unmatched. Germline CDR1 is SQVTM and CDR2 is ANQGSEA. This CDR3 is 13 amino acids long. The CDR3 region is CSVGSPSGYEQYF. As DNA, the CDR3 is TGCAGCGTGGGGTCTCCTAGCGGATACGAGCAGTACTTC.

This clonotype appeared once. The chain employs TRBV9 and TRBJ1-4; D remains ambiguous. Germline V lookup: CDR1 SGDLS, CDR2 YYNGEE. With 0 bases removed from V and 2 bases from J, the gap between germline ends came to 8 bases. This CDR3 has 15 amino acids. CDR3 protein: CASSVVGSTNEKLFF. The CDR3 DNA reads as TGTGCCAGCAGCGTAGTGGGTTCCACTAATGAAAAACTGTTTTTT.

On this clonotype: A much larger clone is a single base away; this may be a read error. This chain connects TRBV20-1 to TRBJ2-5, with TRBD2 matching over 12 bases. Germline values: CDR1 DFQATT, CDR2 SNEGSKA (reference sequence). This CDR3 contains 18 residues. The CDR3 here is CSAGDPRRTSGTVETQYF. As DNA, the CDR3 is TGCAGTGCTGGAGATCCCCGTCGGACTAGCGGGACAGTGGAGACCCAGTACTTC.

In this sample, this clonotype turned up many times. V gene TRBV7-9 combines with J gene TRBJ1-2, with D possibly TRBD1 on 5 matching bases. The germline V gene encodes CDR1 SEHNR and CDR2 FQNEAQ (reference sequence). Trimming took 2 bases from V and 3 from J, leaving 10 bases between them. The CDR3 extends over 14 amino acids. In DNA, the CDR3 is TGTGCCAGCAGCTTACCAGGGAATGACTATGGCTACACCTTC. It specifies CASSLPGNDYGYTF. Full variable domain (missing parts from reference TRBV7-9 and TRBJ1-2): DTGVSQNPRHKITKRGQNVTFRCDPISEHNRLYWYRQTLGQGPEFLTYFQNEAQLEKSRLLSDRFSAERPKGSFSTLEIQRTEQGDSAMYLCASSLPGNDYGYTFGSGTRLTVV.

As DNA, the CDR3 is TGTGCCATCAGGCCCAACCGAGGGGCAGATACGCAGTATTTT. Translation gives CAIRPNRGADTQYF. The chain has TRBV10-3 and TRBJ2-3, with D possibly being TRBD1 or TRBD2 (5 bases each). The V and J ends lost 6 bases and 4 bases respectively, with 14 bases between them. CDR1 is ENHRY and CDR2 is SYGVKD in the germline V gene. This CDR3 spans 14 amino acids.